This note documents a single T cell receptor (beta chain) sequence. TCRdb used MiXCR to reprocess the RT-PCR reads, holding one entry per CDR3 protein. The repertoire holds about a million distinct CDR3 sequences, with more than 15% as singletons. These data originate in a study of patients and donors after allogeneic stem cell transplantation. The V segment lost 6 bases and the J segment 1 base; nucleotides outside the gene matches: 6. The CDR3 loop spans 15 amino acids. The TCR sequence derives from a human donor who was either an allogeneic HSCT recipient or a stem cell or donor lymphocyte infusion donor (not recorded which). It is not recorded whose cells these are; they may come from a transplant donor. Sample: blood, either unsorted or a sorted T cell fraction (not recorded which). The chain is built from TRBV12-3 or TRBV12-4 and TRBJ2-3; 8 nucleotides align to TRBD1. This CDR3 is CASRQGEVGTDTQYF. CDR3 nucleotides: TGTGCCAGCAGACAGGGGGAGGTGGGCACAGATACGCAGTATTTT.